A single sample is the source of the 20 T cell receptor beta chains below, sequenced in a study of metastatic and nonmetastatic thyroid tumors. TCRdb re-called the PCR reads via MiXCR. There are roughly 20,000 clones in the sample; roughly a third occur only once, and around 29% lies in the top ten. Patients were all untreated before their thyroid surgery. Sequenced input: tumor tissue. These receptors all stem from a female donor with papillary thyroid cancer or a benign thyroid nodule (not recorded which). Some clones in this sample may be carry-over from other donors' samples.

V gene TRBV5-1 combines with J gene TRBJ2-7; 9 nucleotides agree with TRBD2. Trimming cost V 3 bases and J 2 bases; bases outside gene matches: 6. Germline values: CDR1 SGHRS, CDR2 YFSETQ. The CDR3 loop spans 15 amino acids. The CDR3 nucleotides are TGCGCCAGCAGCTCATTAGCGGGAGCCACCTACGAGCAGTACTTC. Its translation is CASSSLAGATYEQYF.

V gene TRBV5-1 combines with J gene TRBJ2-1; no reliable D call. Deletions cut 3 bases from V and 7 bases from J, with 8 bases between. The CDR3 is made up of 12 amino acids. The germline gives CDR1 SGHRS, CDR2 YFSETQ. CDR3: CASSSDHNEQFF. In nucleotides, the CDR3 is TGCGCCAGCAGCTCGGACCATAATGAGCAGTTCTTC.

This clone has more than one count but fewer than ten. The rearrangement joins TRBV5-1 to TRBJ1-2; D is unresolved. V was cut by 0 bases and J by 4 bases, with 7 bases left in between. The V gene's germline CDR1 is SGHRS and CDR2 YFSETQ. The CDR3 spans 13 residues. The CDR3 loop is CASSLVGPYGYTF. In DNA form, the CDR3 reads TGCGCCAGCAGCTTGGTAGGACCCTATGGCTACACCTTC.

This clone was counted once. The chain's CDR3 is CASSLRAGGLGETQYF. CDR3 DNA: TGTGCCAGCAGCTTACGAGCGGGGGGGCTCGGAGAGACCCAGTACTTC. This chain uses TRBV7-3 with TRBJ2-5; TRBD2 matches at 10 bases. Germline lookup yields CDR1 SGHTA and CDR2 FQGTGA. The CDR3 contains 16 residues. V lost 2 bases to trimming and J lost 4 bases; unmatched junction nucleotides: 7. The entire variable domain, with the rest obtained from reference TRBV7-3 and TRBJ2-5, is as follows: GAGVSQTPSNKVTEKGKYVELRCDPISGHTALYWYRQSLGQGPEFLIYFQGTGAADDSGLPNDRFFAVRPEGSVSTLKIQRTERGDSAVYLCASSLRAGGLGETQYFGPGTRLLVL.

The chain links TRBV6-2 or TRBV6-3 to TRBJ1-2; perhaps TRBD1 as D (5 bases). The V and J ends lost 7 bases and 6 bases respectively, with 18 bases between them. The CDR3 length is 14 residues. The germline V gene encodes CDR1 MNHEY and CDR2 SVGEGT. The CDR3 protein is CASILRGGANGYTF. The CDR3 DNA is TGTGCCAGCATCCTCCGGGGAGGGGCGAATGGCTACACCTTC.

There are a few counts of this clone. The same CDR3 also results from other DNA sequences found in this sample. The CDR3 coding sequence is TGTGCCAGCAGTGGTCTGCAGGGAGGGACCGGGGAGCTGTTTTTT. Residues: CASSGLQGGTGELFF. The chain recombines TRBV6-1 with TRBJ2-2; 7 nucleotides line up with TRBD2. This CDR3 has 15 amino acids. Trimming took 4 bases from V and 5 from J; bases not matched to a gene: 7. Germline V gene lookup returns CDR1 MNHNS and CDR2 SASEGT.

The V gene is TRBV24-1, the J gene TRBJ1-1; the D gene is possibly TRBD1 (5 bases). The ends were cut back, 6 bases at V and 5 bases at J, with 15 bases in the middle. The CDR3 consists of 14 residues. Looked up from germline, CDR1 is KGHDR and CDR2 is SFDVKD. DNA of the CDR3: TGTGCCACCAGTTCCGGGGGTGAGAGGACTGAAGCTTTCTTT. Its protein product is CATSSGGERTEAFF.

CDR3 in DNA: TGTGCCAGCAGCTCCGGGACTAGCGGGTACAATGAGCAGTTCTTC. Translating it yields CASSSGTSGYNEQFF. The chain carries TRBV11-1 and TRBJ2-1, with 12 bases lining up with TRBD2. The junction had 2 bases not matched to a gene; V was cut back by 4 bases and J by 4 bases. CDR3 size: 15 residues. Germline values: CDR1 SGHAT, CDR2 FQDESV (reference sequence).

The CDR3 nucleotides read TGTGCCAGCAGCTTGGCGGACAGGGGTGGCTATGGCTACACCTTC. This translates into CASSLADRGGYGYTF. The V call is TRBV5-8, the J call TRBJ1-2; TRBD1 aligns across 9 bases. CDR3 size: 15 residues. The trim removed 0 bases at V and 4 bases at J, leaving 4 bases unmatched. Germline loops: CDR1 SGHTS, CDR2 YDEGEE.

On this clone itself: Given the absence of the conserved phenylalanine or tryptophan at the CDR3 end, a read error is likely. This chain links TRBV6-2 or TRBV6-3 with TRBJ1-1; a weak D match, TRBD1 (5 bases). Trimming removed 4 bases at V and 2 bases at J, with 14 bases between. The germline V gene has CDR1 MNHEY and CDR2 SVGEGT. This CDR3 contains 15 residues. The CDR3 here is CASSSSGGGNTEAFS. In nucleotides, the CDR3 is TGTGCCAGCAGTTCCTCCGGGGGGGGAAACACTGAAGCTTTCTCT.

This clone was picked up a small number of times. One end of the junction varies from germline; a read error may be responsible. The chain has TRBV15 and TRBJ2-2; possibly TRBD1 or TRBD2 for D (7 bases each). Germline V gives CDR1 LNHNV, CDR2 YYDKDF (reference sequence). The CDR3 sequence is 17 residues long. CDR3 bases: TGTGCCACCATCAGAGGGGGCCTAGCGGAAAACACCGGGGAGCTGTTTTTT. As protein: CATIRGGLAENTGELFF.

V is TRBV18 and J is TRBJ2-3; D not certain. The CDR3 has 15 amino acids. Trimming left V 3 bases short and J 2 bases short, with 12 bases between. CDR1 KGHSH and CDR2 LQKENI come from the germline V gene. The CDR3 DNA reads TGTGCCAGCTCACCTTCCTACCAACTCACAGATACGCAGTATTTT. Translation gives CASSPSYQLTDTQYF.

This clone appeared a few times. The chain links TRBV6-2 or TRBV6-3 to TRBJ2-7; 10 bases agree with TRBD2. This CDR3 has 16 residues. After removal of 5 bases from V and 3 bases from J, the junction contained 10 bases not matched to a gene. CDR1 MNHEY and CDR2 SVGEGT come from the germline V gene. The CDR3 region is CASSDTLAGVRYEQYF. CDR3 bases: TGTGCCAGCAGTGACACCCTAGCGGGAGTTCGCTACGAGCAGTACTTC.

This clone has just a few counts. V is TRBV12-3 or TRBV12-4 and J is TRBJ2-3; D remains ambiguous. This CDR3 contains 13 residues. Trimming pared 1 base from V and 5 bases from J, leaving 7 bases between. CDR3 nucleotide sequence: TGTGCCAGCAGTTTAGACTTTGAAGATACGCAGTATTTT. Its protein product is CASSLDFEDTQYF.

Worth noting for this clone: A junction boundary mismatches the germline segment, possibly from a read error. The genes are TRBV7-7 and TRBJ2-5, with D maybe TRBD2 (6 bases). This CDR3 region has 15 residues. Germline V CDR1 and CDR2: SSHAT, FNYEAQ (reference sequence). This chain's CDR3 is CASSLTGGEWETQYF. DNA for the CDR3: TGTGCTAGCAGCTTAACAGGCGGGGAATGGGAGACCCAGTACTTC.

This clone was counted a few times. The rearrangement links TRBV7-9 to TRBJ2-7; TRBD2 matches 10 bases. Germline loops: CDR1 SEHNR, CDR2 FQNEAQ (reference sequence). The CDR3 totals 12 residues. V lost 6 bases and J lost 6; bases outside the gene matches: 2. The CDR3 sequence is CASRRTSGEQYF. CDR3 bases: TGTGCCAGCAGGCGGACTAGCGGCGAGCAGTACTTC.

The chain couples TRBV5-1 to TRBJ2-5; D possibly uses TRBD1 or TRBD2 (7 bases each). Germline CDR1 SGHRS, CDR2 YFSETQ. Trimming removed 3 bases from V and 2 bases from J, with 14 bases in between. The CDR3 contains 15 residues. Here the CDR3 reads CASSWEGTVQETQYF. CDR3 bases: TGCGCCAGCAGCTGGGAGGGGACAGTACAAGAGACCCAGTACTTC.

V usage is TRBV7-6 and J usage is TRBJ1-6, with no clear D. The germline V gene has CDR1 SGHVS and CDR2 FNYEAQ. V dropped 5 bases and J dropped 6 bases, with 14 bases sitting between them. CDR3 size: 15 residues. The CDR3 sequence: CASSPDTNLNSPLHF. The CDR3, as DNA: TGTGCCAGCAGCCCTGACACAAACCTTAATTCACCCCTCCACTTT.

The J gene is TRBJ1-2, the V gene TRBV11-2, with TRBD1 matching 8 bases. There are 15 residues in the CDR3. Germline CDR1 and CDR2: SGHAT and FQNNGV. Germline trimming cut 1 base from V and 4 bases from J; bases unmatched to any gene: 5. This CDR3 reads CASSLGSGGFYGYTF. In DNA form, the CDR3 reads TGTGCCAGCAGCTTAGGATCAGGGGGCTTCTATGGCTACACCTTC.

This clone has a handful of counts. The J gene is TRBJ2-3, the V gene TRBV2; 10 bases are shared with TRBD2. The V segment lost 3 bases and the J segment 3 bases; nucleotides outside the gene matches: 6. The V gene's germline CDR1 is SNHLY and CDR2 FYNNEI. This CDR3 is built from 16 residues. In nucleotides, the CDR3 is TGTGCCAGCAGTGACCCGGGACTAGCGTTTACAGATACGCAGTATTTT. Amino acid sequence: CASSDPGLAFTDTQYF.